Below are 21 T cell receptor beta chains sequenced from a single sample in a study of T cell responses to AZD1222 COVID-19 vaccine. Here immunoSEQ multiplex PCR was the method, and the copy in TCRdb shows in-frame clones only, minus some. This table holds around 200,000 clones, approximately 90% found once. The source was peripheral blood, collected on day 0 of AZD1222 vaccination. These receptors all stem from an adult in good health.

CDR3 in DNA: TGTGCCAGCCGGGACAGGGGCAATCAGCCCCAGCATTTT. Translating it yields CASRDRGNQPQHF. The V gene is TRBV6-6, the J gene TRBJ1-5; the match to TRBD1 covers 9 bases. Germline CDR1 reads MNHNY; CDR2 reads SVGAGI (reference sequence). The CDR3 covers 13 residues. Losses at the gene ends were 8 bases for V and 2 bases for J; bases not matched to a gene: 1.

This chain joins TRBV18 and TRBJ2-3, with D maybe TRBD1 (5 bases). The V and J ends lost 3 bases and 2 bases respectively, with 9 bases between them. This CDR3 is 14 amino acids long. Germline V gene sequence: CDR1 KGHSH, CDR2 LQKENI. CDR3 amino acids: CASSPQQATDTQYF. The CDR3 nucleotides are TGTGCCAGCTCACCCCAACAGGCCACAGATACGCAGTATTTT.

This chain joins TRBV6-5 and TRBJ2-1; no reliable D call. CDR3 size: 14 residues. The germline CDR1 and CDR2 sequences are MNHEY and SVGAGI. The V end was cut by 9 bases, the J end by 3 bases, with 15 bases between. DNA for the CDR3: TGTGCCAGTACTGGTCAGGAGATCTACAATGAGCAGTTCTTC. Protein sequence: CASTGQEIYNEQFF.

The rearrangement links TRBV9 to TRBJ1-1; D might be TRBD1 (5 bases). Germline V gene sequence: CDR1 SGDLS, CDR2 YYNGEE. The ends were cut back, 0 bases at V and 1 base at J, with 16 bases in the middle. The CDR3 spans 17 residues. CDR3 bases: TGTGCCAGCAGCGTAGGCCCTATAACGACAGAGAACACTGAAGCTTTCTTT. This sequence encodes CASSVGPITTENTEAFF.

This CDR3 reads CSVEVVSQYF. CDR3 DNA: TGCAGCGTTGAAGTAGTCTCCCAGTACTTC. This chain connects TRBV29-1 to TRBJ2-5; D ambiguous. The CDR3 consists of 10 residues. Germline CDR1 SQVTM, CDR2 ANQGSEA. The V end was cut by 1 base, the J end by 9 bases, with 6 bases between.

V and J are TRBV19 and TRBJ1-1; no firm D call. With 0 bases removed from V and 0 bases from J, the gap between germline ends came to 8 bases. CDR1 and CDR2 (germline): LNHDA, SQIVND (reference sequence). CDR3 length: 15 residues. CDR3 sequence (DNA): TGTGCCAGTAGTATAGAACGACGGTTGAACACTGAAGCTTTCTTT. It is translated as CASSIERRLNTEAFF.

V gene TRBV5-4 combines with J gene TRBJ1-4; 7 nucleotides agree with TRBD1. CDR1 is SGHNT, CDR2 YYREEE, per germline (reference sequence). The CDR3 has 17 amino acids. After removal of 3 bases from V and 8 bases from J, the junction contained 16 bases not matched to a gene. The CDR3 loop reads CASSSPGTATTGEKLFF. CDR3 bases: TGTGCCAGCAGCTCCCCCGGGACAGCGACTACTGGGGAAAAACTGTTTTTT.

The genes are TRBV6-5 and TRBJ2-2, with TRBD2 matching over 8 bases. J lost 6 bases, V lost 3 bases, and 3 bases had no gene match. Germline CDR1 is MNHEY and CDR2 is SVGAGI. The CDR3 is 14 residues long. The CDR3 here is CASSYWRGAGELFF. The CDR3 region has the DNA TGTGCCAGCAGTTATTGGCGGGGGGCCGGGGAGCTGTTTTTT.

The J gene is TRBJ1-6, the V gene TRBV5-8; unclear D gene. The CDR3 consists of 18 residues. V was shortened by 0 bases and J by 0 bases, with 13 bases between the two germline ends. CDR1 SGHTS and CDR2 YDEGEE come from the germline V gene. CDR3 protein: CASSLDMVDTSYNSPLHF. In DNA form, the CDR3 reads TGTGCCAGCAGCTTGGACATGGTGGATACCTCCTATAATTCACCCCTCCACTTT.

The V call is TRBV27, the J call TRBJ2-7, with 7 bases that match TRBD2. The CDR3 runs 15 residues. V dropped 6 bases and J dropped 7; count of bases not matched to a gene: 15. Germline V gene sequence: CDR1 MNHEY, CDR2 SMNVEV (reference sequence). This CDR3 is CASRRGTNSYVEQYF. In DNA, the CDR3 is TGTGCCAGCAGGCGGGGGACTAACAGTTACGTGGAGCAGTACTTC.

In its sample, this clone was seen a few times. The chain couples TRBV5-4 to TRBJ2-1; 10 nucleotides match TRBD2. This CDR3 is built from 16 residues. From germline, CDR1 is SGHNT and CDR2 YYREEE (reference sequence). V lost 6 bases to trimming and J lost 0 bases; unmatched junction nucleotides: 6. The CDR3, as DNA: TGTGCCAGCAAAAGCGGGGGGGACAGCTCCTACAATGAGCAGTTCTTC. Encoded protein: CASKSGGDSSYNEQFF.

The DNA of the CDR3 is TGCGCCAGCAGCTTGGCCGCGACGATCTACGAGCAGTACTTC. As protein: CASSLAATIYEQYF. The V call is TRBV5-1, the J call TRBJ2-7, with no clear D. Trimming removed 0 bases from V and 3 bases from J, with 10 bases in between. Germline V gives CDR1 SGHRS, CDR2 YFSETQ. The CDR3 consists of 14 residues.

This rearrangement joins TRBV14 to TRBJ1-6; D not resolved. The CDR3 has 14 residues. The germline V and J ends were trimmed by 6 bases and 5 bases, with 11 bases remaining between them. Per the germline V gene, CDR1 is SGHDN and CDR2 is FVKESK. The CDR3 DNA sequence: TGTGCCAGCAGGAAGGCAGCCAATAATTCACCCCTCCACTTT. This translates into CASRKAANNSPLHF. Full variable domain (rest looked up from reference TRBV14 and TRBJ1-6): EAGVTQFPSHSVIEKGQTVTLRCDPISGHDNLYWYRRVMGKEIKFLLHFVKESKQDESGMPNNRFLAERTGGTYSTLKVQPAELEDSGVYFCASRKAANNSPLHFGNGTRLTVT.

This sequence joins TRBV7-9 and TRBJ1-2; no firm D call. The V end was cut by 3 bases, the J end by 0 bases, with 8 bases between. The CDR3 spans 14 residues. CDR1 is SEHNR, CDR2 FQNEAQ, per germline (reference sequence). CDR3 amino acids: CASSFGLANYGYTF. The CDR3, as DNA: TGTGCCAGCAGCTTCGGTCTGGCTAACTATGGCTACACCTTC. Full variable domain (missing parts from reference TRBV7-9 and TRBJ1-2): DTGVSQNPRHKITKRGQNVTFRCDPISEHNRLYWYRQTLGQGPEFLTYFQNEAQLEKSRLLSDRFSAERPKGSFSTLEIQRTEQGDSAMYLCASSFGLANYGYTFGSGTRLTVV.

The rearrangement uses TRBV5-1 and TRBJ2-5, with 7 bases aligning to TRBD1. This CDR3 has 14 residues. CDR1 and CDR2 from the germline V gene are SGHRS and YFSETQ. V gave up 6 bases and J gave up 5 bases; unmatched junction bases: 10. The CDR3 DNA follows: TGCGCCAGCACCCTACAGGGGTTGTTGGAGACCCAGTACTTC. Translating gives CASTLQGLLETQYF.

V and J are TRBV28 and TRBJ2-2; D unresolved. V was clipped by 3 bases and J by 7 bases, with 21 bases between them. The CDR3 is 17 amino acids. Germline V gene data show CDR1 as MDHEN and CDR2 as SYDVKM. This CDR3 is CASSFPQSLPTYGELFF. In nucleotides, the CDR3 is TGTGCCAGCAGTTTCCCCCAAAGCCTACCCACCTACGGGGAGCTGTTTTTT.

The chain carries TRBV27 and TRBJ2-7; 13 nucleotides agree with TRBD2. This CDR3 has 15 residues. Trimming cost V 5 bases and J 5 bases; bases outside gene matches: 6. Looked up from germline, CDR1 is MNHEY and CDR2 is SMNVEV (reference sequence). This CDR3 reads CASSPGTSGIHEQYF. The CDR3 nucleotides read TGTGCCAGCAGTCCGGGGACTAGCGGGATCCACGAGCAGTACTTC.

This clone was seen a single time. The V call is TRBV5-5, the J call TRBJ2-1; no firm D call. Germline assignment: CDR1 SGHKS and CDR2 YYEKEE (reference sequence). The CDR3 consists of 12 residues. Trimming stripped 0 bases from V and 7 bases from J, with 5 bases between. The CDR3 DNA follows: TGTGCCAGCAGCTTGGACTTAAATGAGCAGTTCTTC. The encoded protein is CASSLDLNEQFF.

The gene calls are TRBV3-1 (or the pseudogene TRBV3-2) and TRBJ2-1; D possibly corresponds to TRBD2 (6 bases). The CDR3 has 16 amino acids. Germline lookup yields CDR1 LGHDT and CDR2 YNNKEL (reference sequence). Deletions cut 5 bases from V and 2 bases from J, with 16 bases between. The CDR3 sequence: CASSSPAGRTYNEQFF. CDR3 sequence (DNA): TGTGCCAGCAGCTCCCCGGCGGGGAGGACCTACAATGAGCAGTTCTTC.

The chain carries TRBV6-6 and TRBJ2-3, with 8 nucleotides matching TRBD1. CDR1 and CDR2 from the germline V gene are MNHNY and SVGAGI (reference sequence). This CDR3 is built from 17 residues. Losses at the gene ends were 5 bases for V and 3 bases for J; bases not matched to a gene: 13. In DNA form, the CDR3 reads TGTGCCAGCAGTCCCCGGGACAGGCAGAGCCGGACAGATACGCAGTATTTT. Translation gives CASSPRDRQSRTDTQYF.

The table lists this clone with a count of one. The J gene is TRBJ1-4, the V gene TRBV5-6, with a tentative D call TRBD1 (6 bases). The V gene's germline CDR1 is SGHDT and CDR2 YYEEEE. V shed 4 bases and J shed 7 bases, with 11 bases lying between them. CDR3 length equals 13 residues. The CDR3 protein is CASSPGHGEKLFF. The CDR3 DNA reads TGTGCCAGCAGCCCGGGACACGGTGAAAAACTGTTTTTT.